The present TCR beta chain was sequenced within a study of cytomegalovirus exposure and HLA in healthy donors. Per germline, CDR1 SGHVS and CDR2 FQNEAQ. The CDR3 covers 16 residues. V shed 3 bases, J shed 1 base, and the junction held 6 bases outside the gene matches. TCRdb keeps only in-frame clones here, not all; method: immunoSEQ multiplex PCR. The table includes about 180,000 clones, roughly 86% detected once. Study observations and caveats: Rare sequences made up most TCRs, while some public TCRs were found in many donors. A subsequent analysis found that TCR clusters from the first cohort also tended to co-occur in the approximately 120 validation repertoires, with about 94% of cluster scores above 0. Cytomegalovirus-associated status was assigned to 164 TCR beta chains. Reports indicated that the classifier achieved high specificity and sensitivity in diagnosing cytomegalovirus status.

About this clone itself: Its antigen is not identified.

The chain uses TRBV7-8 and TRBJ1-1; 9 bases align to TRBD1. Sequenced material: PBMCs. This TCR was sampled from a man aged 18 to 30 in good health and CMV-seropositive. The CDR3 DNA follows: TGTGCCAGCAGCTTCAGACCGGGACAGGGGAACACTGAAGCTTTCTTT. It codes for CASSFRPGQGNTEAFF.